This TCR beta chain was recorded in a study of cytomegalovirus exposure and HLA in healthy donors. Study-level results: The study recorded fewer than 200 TCR beta chains that were cytomegalovirus-associated.

With 60 Vbeta and 13 Jbeta primers, the PCR was carried out. Generated by immunoSEQ multiplex PCR, the TCRdb table keeps only in-frame clones and is missing some. The sample comprises about 160,000 clones, approximately 84% of which are singletons, and about 1% rests with the top ten. Worth noting for this clone: Its target is unknown.

Sequencing was performed on PBMCs. This TCR came from a young man in good health and CMV-seronegative.

The DNA for the CDR3 is TGCAGTGCTAACCAGGGTAGTCGAGCTTTCTTT. Amino acids: CSANQGSRAFF. This chain links TRBV20-1 with TRBJ1-1; perhaps TRBD1 as D (5 bases). Germline V gene lookup returns CDR1 DFQATT and CDR2 SNEGSKA (reference sequence). V lost 4 bases to trimming and J lost 10 bases, with 13 bases between them. CDR3 size: 11 residues.